This T cell receptor beta chain was profiled in a study of blood T cell repertoires in COVID-19. Study details: Sites across the United States, Italy and Spain contributed samples from acute and convalescent COVID-19. In each case, the material was cDNA or gDNA derived from T cells, B-cell-depleted T cells, or PBMCs.

Followed over time, Seattle patients had been enrolled while infection was active. Original analysis: Estimation of nucleated cell counts relied on the amplification of reference gene primers. Some clones are missing from TCRdb's copy, which holds only in-frame ones; the method was immunoSEQ multiplex PCR. The DNA gave D and trimming, while V, J and clone size come from that table. The sample holds some 300,000 clones, about 90% seen once. Sequences were obtained from peripheral blood. The clonotype comes from a woman aged 50 to 60 with COVID-19, enrolled during active disease.

The CDR3, as DNA: TGCGCCAGCAGCTTAACTAGCACGGGAGGGCCTCGGTTTGGCGAGACCCAGTACTTC. Amino acid sequence: CASSLTSTGGPRFGETQYF. The chain combines TRBV5-1 with TRBJ2-5, with 8 bases aligning to TRBD2. The germline V gene encodes CDR1 SGHRS and CDR2 YFSETQ. The CDR3 consists of 19 residues. The V segment lost 2 bases and the J segment 5 bases; nucleotides outside the gene matches: 20.